Included here is one T cell receptor beta chain sequence, with context. The antigen is unknown. The CDR3 extends over 13 amino acids. V was pared by 7 bases and J by 7 bases, with 14 bases between. Germline CDR1 LNHDA, CDR2 SQIVND (reference sequence). This specimen belongs to a study of OX40 agonist ivuxolimab in advanced cancers. Study-level information: Every 2 weeks, ivuxolimab was infused into the patients intravenously at between 0.01 and 10 mg/kg. Study-wide points: On average, CD8+ T cells had more expanded clones than CD4+. Partial responders at 0.1-3.0 mg/kg showed near-lowest clonal expansion.

Some clones are missing from TCRdb's copy, which holds only in-frame ones; the method was immunoSEQ multiplex PCR. In the table there are about 44,000 clones, roughly 90% of which are singletons. The chain combines TRBV19 with TRBJ2-1; D is possibly TRBD1 (5 bases). This TCR came from an adult with an advanced solid tumor such as melanoma, head and neck, liver or kidney cancer. The sample in question was CD4+ or CD8+ T cells sorted from blood, obtained in a trial of the OX40 agonist ivuxolimab. CDR3 sequence: CASNPQAGNEQFF. The CDR3 nucleotides are TGTGCCAGTAACCCCCAGGCAGGGAATGAGCAGTTCTTC.